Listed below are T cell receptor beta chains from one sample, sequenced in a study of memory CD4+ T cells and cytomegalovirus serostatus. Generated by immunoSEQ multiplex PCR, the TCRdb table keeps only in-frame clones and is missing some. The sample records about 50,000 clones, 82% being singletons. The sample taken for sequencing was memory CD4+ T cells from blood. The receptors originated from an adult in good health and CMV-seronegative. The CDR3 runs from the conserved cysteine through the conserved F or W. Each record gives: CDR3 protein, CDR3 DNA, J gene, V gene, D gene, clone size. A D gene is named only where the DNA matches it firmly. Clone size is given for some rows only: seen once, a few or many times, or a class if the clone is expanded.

CDR3aa: CASRVQNTEAFF
CDR3nt: TGTGCCAGCAGGGTACAGAACACTGAAGCTTTCTTT
j_gene: TRBJ1-1
v_gene: TRBV25-1
d_gene: .
abundance: .

CDR3aa: CASSPGLPSQHF
CDR3nt: TGTGCCAGCAGCCCGGGCCTACCTTCTCAGCATTTT
j_gene: TRBJ1-5
v_gene: TRBV7-4
d_gene: .
abundance: few

CDR3aa: CASSPHSGGETQYF
CDR3nt: TGTGCCAGCAGTCCCCACAGCGGGGGGGAGACCCAGTACTTC
j_gene: TRBJ2-5
v_gene: TRBV6-5
d_gene: TRBD2
abundance: .

CDR3aa: CASSPGSSGGGNIQYF
CDR3nt: TGCGCCAGCAGCCCCGGGTCGTCGGGGGGAGGAAACATTCAGTACTTC
j_gene: TRBJ2-4
v_gene: TRBV5-1
d_gene: TRBD2
abundance: .

CDR3aa: CASSPVRGRNTGELFF
CDR3nt: TGTGCCAGCAGCCCCGTACGGGGGAGGAACACCGGGGAGCTGTTTTTT
j_gene: TRBJ2-2
v_gene: TRBV7-2
d_gene: .
abundance: .

CDR3aa: CASSYRDRNTEAFF
CDR3nt: TGTGCCAGCAGCTACCGGGACAGGAACACTGAAGCTTTCTTT
j_gene: TRBJ1-1
v_gene: TRBV7-2
d_gene: TRBD1
abundance: .

CDR3aa: CASSDQGQRDEQYF
CDR3nt: TGTGCCAGCAGTGATCAGGGGCAGAGGGACGAGCAGTACTTC
j_gene: TRBJ2-7
v_gene: TRBV6-1
d_gene: .
abundance: .

CDR3aa: CASSEQGRGTEAFF
CDR3nt: TGTGCCAGCAGTGAACAGGGGCGCGGCACTGAAGCTTTCTTT
j_gene: TRBJ1-1
v_gene: TRBV6-1
d_gene: .
abundance: .

CDR3aa: CASSTFPAGLNYGYTF
CDR3nt: TGTGCCAGTAGTACCTTCCCGGCAGGTCTAAACTATGGCTACACCTTC
j_gene: TRBJ1-2
v_gene: TRBV19
d_gene: .
abundance: .

CDR3aa: CASSFPTSEQFF
CDR3nt: TGTGCCAGCAGCTTCCCGACAAGTGAGCAGTTCTTC
j_gene: TRBJ2-1
v_gene: TRBV7-9
d_gene: .
abundance: .

CDR3aa: CASSDLGGKGNEQFF
CDR3nt: TGTGCCAGCAGTGACTTAGGGGGAAAGGGCAATGAGCAGTTCTTC
j_gene: TRBJ2-1
v_gene: TRBV6-1
d_gene: .
abundance: .

CDR3aa: CASSWTGGDQPQHF
CDR3nt: TGTGCCAGCAGCTGGACAGGGGGTGATCAGCCCCAGCATTTT
j_gene: TRBJ1-5
v_gene: TRBV6-1
d_gene: TRBD1
abundance: once

CDR3aa: CSVEIGRGVYNEQFF
CDR3nt: TGCAGCGTTGAGATAGGTAGGGGGGTCTACAATGAGCAGTTCTTC
j_gene: TRBJ2-1
v_gene: TRBV29-1
d_gene: .
abundance: .

CDR3aa: CSVTLGGLNEQFF
CDR3nt: TGCAGCGTTACGTTGGGGGGGCTAAATGAGCAGTTCTTC
j_gene: TRBJ2-1
v_gene: TRBV29-1
d_gene: .
abundance: once

CDR3aa: CASSLIGDRMNTEAFF
CDR3nt: TGTGCCAGCAGCTTGATAGGAGATCGAATGAACACTGAAGCTTTCTTT
j_gene: TRBJ1-1
v_gene: TRBV5-6
d_gene: .
abundance: once

CDR3aa: CASRVPGANQPQHF
CDR3nt: TGTGCCAGCAGGGTACCGGGGGCTAATCAGCCCCAGCATTTT
j_gene: TRBJ1-5
v_gene: TRBV6-1
d_gene: .
abundance: .

CDR3aa: CASSLVGSLGHEQFF
CDR3nt: TGTGCCAGCAGCTTGGTCGGGTCTCTGGGCCATGAGCAGTTCTTC
j_gene: TRBJ2-1
v_gene: TRBV7-2
d_gene: .
abundance: .